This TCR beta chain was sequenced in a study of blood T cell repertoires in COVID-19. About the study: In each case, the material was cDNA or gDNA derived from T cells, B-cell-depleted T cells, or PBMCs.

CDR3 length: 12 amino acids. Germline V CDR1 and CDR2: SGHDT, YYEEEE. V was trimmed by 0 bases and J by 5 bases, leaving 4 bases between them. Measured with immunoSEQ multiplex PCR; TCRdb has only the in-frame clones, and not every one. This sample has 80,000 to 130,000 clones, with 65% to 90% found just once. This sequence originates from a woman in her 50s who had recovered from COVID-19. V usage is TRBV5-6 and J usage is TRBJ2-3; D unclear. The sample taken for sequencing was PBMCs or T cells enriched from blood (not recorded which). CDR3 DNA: TGTGCCAGCAGCTTGGCAGGAGATACGCAGTATTTT. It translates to CASSLAGDTQYF. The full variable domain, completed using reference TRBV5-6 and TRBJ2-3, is DAGVTQSPTHLIKTRGQQVTLRCSPKSGHDTVSWYQQALGQGPQFIFQYYEEEERQRGNFPDRFSGHQFPNYSSELNVNALLLGDSALYLCASSLAGDTQYFGPGTRLTVL.